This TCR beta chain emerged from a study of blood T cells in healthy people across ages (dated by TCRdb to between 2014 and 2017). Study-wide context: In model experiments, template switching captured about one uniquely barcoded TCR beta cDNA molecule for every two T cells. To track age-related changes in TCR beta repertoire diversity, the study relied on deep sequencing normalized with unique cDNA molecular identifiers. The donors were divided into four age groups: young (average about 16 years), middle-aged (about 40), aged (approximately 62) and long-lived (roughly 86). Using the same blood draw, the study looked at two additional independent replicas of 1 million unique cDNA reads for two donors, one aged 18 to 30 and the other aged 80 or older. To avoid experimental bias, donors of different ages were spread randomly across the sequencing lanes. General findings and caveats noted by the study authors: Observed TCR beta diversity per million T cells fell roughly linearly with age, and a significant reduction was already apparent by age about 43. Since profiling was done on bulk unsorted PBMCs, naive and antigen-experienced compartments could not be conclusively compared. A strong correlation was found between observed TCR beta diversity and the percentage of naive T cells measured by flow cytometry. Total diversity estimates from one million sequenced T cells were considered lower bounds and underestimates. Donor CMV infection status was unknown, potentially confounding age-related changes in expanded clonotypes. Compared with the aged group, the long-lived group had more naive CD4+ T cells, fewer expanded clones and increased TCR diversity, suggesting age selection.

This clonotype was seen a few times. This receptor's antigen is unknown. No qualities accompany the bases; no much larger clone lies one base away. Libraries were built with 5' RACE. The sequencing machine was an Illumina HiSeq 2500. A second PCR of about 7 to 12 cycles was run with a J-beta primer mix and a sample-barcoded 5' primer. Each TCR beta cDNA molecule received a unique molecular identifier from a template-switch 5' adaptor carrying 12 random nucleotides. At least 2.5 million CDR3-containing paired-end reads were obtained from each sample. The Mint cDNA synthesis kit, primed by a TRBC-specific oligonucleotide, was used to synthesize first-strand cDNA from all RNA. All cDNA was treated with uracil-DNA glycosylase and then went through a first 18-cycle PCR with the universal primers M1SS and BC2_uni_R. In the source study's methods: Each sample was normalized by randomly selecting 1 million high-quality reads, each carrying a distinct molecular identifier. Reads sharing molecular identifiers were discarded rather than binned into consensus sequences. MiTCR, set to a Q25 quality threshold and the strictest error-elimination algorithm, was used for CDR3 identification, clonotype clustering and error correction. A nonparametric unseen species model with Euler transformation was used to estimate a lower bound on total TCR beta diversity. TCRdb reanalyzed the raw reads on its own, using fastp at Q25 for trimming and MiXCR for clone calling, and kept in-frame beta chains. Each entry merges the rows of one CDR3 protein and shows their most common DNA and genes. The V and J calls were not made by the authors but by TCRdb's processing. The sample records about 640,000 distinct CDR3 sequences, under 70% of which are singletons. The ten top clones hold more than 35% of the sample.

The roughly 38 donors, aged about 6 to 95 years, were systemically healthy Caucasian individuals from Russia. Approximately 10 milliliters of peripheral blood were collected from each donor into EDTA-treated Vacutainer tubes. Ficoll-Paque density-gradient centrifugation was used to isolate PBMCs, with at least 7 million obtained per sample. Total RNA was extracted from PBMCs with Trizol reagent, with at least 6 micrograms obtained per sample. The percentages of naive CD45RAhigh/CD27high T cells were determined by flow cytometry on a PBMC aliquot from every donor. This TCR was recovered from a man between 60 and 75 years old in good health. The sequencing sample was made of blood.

The CDR3 protein is CASTPAGLYNEQFF. The bases read TGTGCCAGCACGCCAGCGGGGCTTTACAATGAGCAGTTCTTC. This receptor chain uses TRBV7-2 and TRBJ2-1; TRBD2 lines up with 7 middle nucleotides. Based on the germline V gene, the CDR1 and CDR2 sequences are SGHTA and FQGNSA. Trimming accounts for 7 bases at V and 4 bases at J, while the number of junction bases matched to no gene is 7. Measured from the cysteine to the phenylalanine, the CDR3 is 14 residues long. This entry keeps only the CDR3 DNA: 42 bases, framed from base 1. The entire variable domain, with the stretches around the CDR3 drawn from the reference TRBV7-2 and TRBJ2-1 proteins, is GAGVSQSPSNKVTEKGKDVELRCDPISGHTALYWYRQSLGQGLEFLIYFQGNSAPDKSGLPSDRFSAERTGGSVSTLTIQRTQQEDSAVYLCASTPAGLYNEQFFGPGTRLTVL.